The present T cell receptor beta chain was sequenced within a study of early T cells in non-severe SARS-CoV-2 infection. About the research overall: Sequencing of bulk RNA from unsorted whole blood was done, without chain pairing.

Molecules of cDNA were individually given unique molecular identifiers that were attached to them. Each CDR3 protein gets one entry after TCRdb re-called the 5' RACE reads with MiXCR. The sample holds approximately 50,000 distinct CDR3 sequences, 12% seen once. There are a few counts of this clonotype. Its antigen is undetermined. Study-wide results and limits: Matching results from VDJdb favored anti-spike CD8 responses, leaving private and CD4 specificities undetected.

V was pared by 5 bases and J by 3 bases, with 7 bases of the junction left unmatched. The germline V gene has CDR1 SGHVS and CDR2 FQNEAQ. This CDR3 has 15 residues. The V gene is TRBV7-8, the J gene TRBJ2-5; 9 nucleotides match TRBD1. This clonotype was obtained from an adult who was a healthcare worker with PCR-confirmed SARS-CoV-2 infection or an uninfected control (not recorded which). This specimen consisted of whole blood, obtained at baseline. Written as DNA, the CDR3 is TGTGCCAGCAGCAAACAGGGGGCGGCCGAAGAGACCCAGTACTTC. It translates to CASSKQGAAEETQYF.